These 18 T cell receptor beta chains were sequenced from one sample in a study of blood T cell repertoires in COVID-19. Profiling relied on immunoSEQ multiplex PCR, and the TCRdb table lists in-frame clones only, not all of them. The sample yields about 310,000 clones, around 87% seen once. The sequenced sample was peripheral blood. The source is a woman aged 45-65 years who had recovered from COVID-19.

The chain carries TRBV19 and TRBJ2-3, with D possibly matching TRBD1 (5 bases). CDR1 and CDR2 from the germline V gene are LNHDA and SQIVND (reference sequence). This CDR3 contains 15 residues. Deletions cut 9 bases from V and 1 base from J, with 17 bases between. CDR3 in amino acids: CASGVLAGRTDTQYF. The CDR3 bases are TGTGCCAGCGGCGTCCTGGCAGGGCGCACAGATACGCAGTATTTT.

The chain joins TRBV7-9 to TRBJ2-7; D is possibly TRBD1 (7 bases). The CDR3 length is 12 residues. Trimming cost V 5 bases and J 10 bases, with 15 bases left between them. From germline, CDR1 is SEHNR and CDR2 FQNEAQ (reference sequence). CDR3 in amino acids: CASSPEGDSQYF. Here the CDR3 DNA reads TGTGCCAGCAGCCCGGAGGGGGACAGCCAGTACTTC.

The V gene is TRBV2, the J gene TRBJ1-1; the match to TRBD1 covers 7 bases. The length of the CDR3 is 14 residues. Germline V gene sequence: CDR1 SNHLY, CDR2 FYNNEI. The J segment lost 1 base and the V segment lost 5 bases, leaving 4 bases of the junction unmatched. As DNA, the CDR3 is TGTGCCAGCAGTCCGGGACAGCCGAACACTGAAGCTTTCTTT. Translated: CASSPGQPNTEAFF. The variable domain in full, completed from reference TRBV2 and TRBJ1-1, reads EPEVTQTPSHQVTQMGQEVILRCVPISNHLYFYWYRQILGQKVEFLVSFYNNEISEKSEIFDDQFSVERPDGSNFTLKIRSTKLEDSAMYFCASSPGQPNTEAFFGQGTRLTVV.

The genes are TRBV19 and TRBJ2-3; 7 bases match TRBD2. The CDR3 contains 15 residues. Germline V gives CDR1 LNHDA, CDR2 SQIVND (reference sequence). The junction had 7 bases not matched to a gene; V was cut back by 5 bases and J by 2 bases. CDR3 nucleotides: TGTGCCAGTAGTGCGCTGGGACTACCCACAGATACGCAGTATTTT. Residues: CASSALGLPTDTQYF.

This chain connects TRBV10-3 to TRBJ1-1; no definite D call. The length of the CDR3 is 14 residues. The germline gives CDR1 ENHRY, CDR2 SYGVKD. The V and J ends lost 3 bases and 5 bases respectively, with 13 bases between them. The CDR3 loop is CAISEFERSTEAFF. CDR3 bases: TGTGCCATCAGTGAATTTGAGAGAAGTACTGAAGCTTTCTTT.

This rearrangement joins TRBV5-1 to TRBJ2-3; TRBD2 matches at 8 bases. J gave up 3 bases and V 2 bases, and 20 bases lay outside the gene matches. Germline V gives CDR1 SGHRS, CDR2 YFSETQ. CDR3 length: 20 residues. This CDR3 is CASSFLLSNRGRIGTDTQYF. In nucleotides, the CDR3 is TGCGCCAGCAGCTTCCTTCTTTCAAATCGCGGGAGGATAGGTACAGATACGCAGTATTTT.

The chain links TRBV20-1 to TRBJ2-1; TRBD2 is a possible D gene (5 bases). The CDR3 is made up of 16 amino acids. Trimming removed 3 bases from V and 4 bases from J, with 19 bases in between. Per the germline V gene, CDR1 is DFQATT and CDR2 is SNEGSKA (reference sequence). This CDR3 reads CSASGGGPRTYNEQFF. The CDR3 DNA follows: TGCAGTGCTAGTGGTGGCGGTCCAAGGACTTACAATGAGCAGTTCTTC.

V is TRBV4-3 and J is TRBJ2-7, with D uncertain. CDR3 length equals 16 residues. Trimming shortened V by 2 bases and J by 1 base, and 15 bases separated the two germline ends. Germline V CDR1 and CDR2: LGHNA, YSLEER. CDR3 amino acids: CASSQSESAGSYEQYF. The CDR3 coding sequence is TGCGCCAGCAGCCAAAGCGAGAGCGCCGGGTCCTACGAGCAGTACTTC.

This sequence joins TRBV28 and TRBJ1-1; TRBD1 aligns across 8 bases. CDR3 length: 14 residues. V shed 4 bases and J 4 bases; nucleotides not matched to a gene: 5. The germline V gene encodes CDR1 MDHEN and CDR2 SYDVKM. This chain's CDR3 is CASSSYRGITEAFF. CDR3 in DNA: TGTGCCAGCAGTTCTTACAGGGGGATCACTGAAGCTTTCTTT.

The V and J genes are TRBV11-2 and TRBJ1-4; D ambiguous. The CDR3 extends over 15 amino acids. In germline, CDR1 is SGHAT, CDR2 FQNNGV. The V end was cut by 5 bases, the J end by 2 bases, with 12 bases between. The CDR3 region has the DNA TGTGCCAGCAGCCCCTACGCGGCGACTAATGAAAAACTGTTTTTT. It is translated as CASSPYAATNEKLFF.

DNA of the CDR3: TGCGCCAGCAGCCAAGATTCGGCAGGGTATCAGCCCCAGCATTTT. Translating gives CASSQDSAGYQPQHF. J is TRBJ1-5 and V is TRBV4-3, with D possibly TRBD1 on 5 matching bases. Germline V gene data show CDR1 as LGHNA and CDR2 as YSLEER. Trimming removed 0 bases at V and 5 bases at J, with 11 bases between. The CDR3 sequence is 15 residues long.

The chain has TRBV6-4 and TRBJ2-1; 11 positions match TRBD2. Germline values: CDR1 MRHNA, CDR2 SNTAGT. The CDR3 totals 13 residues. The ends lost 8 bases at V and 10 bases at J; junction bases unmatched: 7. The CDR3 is CASGDRLAGEQFF. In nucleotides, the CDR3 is TGTGCCAGCGGAGATAGACTAGCGGGGGAGCAGTTCTTC.

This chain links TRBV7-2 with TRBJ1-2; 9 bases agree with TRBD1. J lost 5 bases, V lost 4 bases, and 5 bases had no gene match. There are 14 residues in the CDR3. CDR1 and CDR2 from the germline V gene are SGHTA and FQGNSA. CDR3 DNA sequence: TGTGCCAGCAGCTCCAGGGACAGGGAGTATGGCTACACCTTC. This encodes CASSSRDREYGYTF.

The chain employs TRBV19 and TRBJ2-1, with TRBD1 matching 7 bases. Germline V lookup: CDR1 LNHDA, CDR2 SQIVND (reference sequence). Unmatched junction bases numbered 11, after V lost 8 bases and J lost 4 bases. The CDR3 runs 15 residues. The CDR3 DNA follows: TGTGCCAGTGGACCCTTCGCGGACAGGTACAATGAGCAGTTCTTC. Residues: CASGPFADRYNEQFF.

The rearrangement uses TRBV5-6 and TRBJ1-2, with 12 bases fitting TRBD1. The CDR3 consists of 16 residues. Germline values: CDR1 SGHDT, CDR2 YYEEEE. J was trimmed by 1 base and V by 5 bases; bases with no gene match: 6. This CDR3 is CASRTGTGGYNYGYTF. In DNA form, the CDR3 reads TGTGCCAGCAGGACCGGGACAGGGGGCTATAACTATGGCTACACCTTC.

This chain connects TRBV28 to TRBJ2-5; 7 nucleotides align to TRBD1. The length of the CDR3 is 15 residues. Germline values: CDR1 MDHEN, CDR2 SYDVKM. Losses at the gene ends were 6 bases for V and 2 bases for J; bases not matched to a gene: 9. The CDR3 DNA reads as TGTGCCAGCAGACCGGGACAGCTATTTCAAGAGACCCAGTACTTC. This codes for CASRPGQLFQETQYF.

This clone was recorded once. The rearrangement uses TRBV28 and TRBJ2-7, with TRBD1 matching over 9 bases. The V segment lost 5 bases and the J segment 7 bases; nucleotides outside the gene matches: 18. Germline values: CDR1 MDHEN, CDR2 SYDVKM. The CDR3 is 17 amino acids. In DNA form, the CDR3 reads TGTGCCAGCAGTACCCCCGCCGGGACAGGGACTCGGGAGGAGCAGTACTTC. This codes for CASSTPAGTGTREEQYF. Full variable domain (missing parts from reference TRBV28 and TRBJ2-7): DVKVTQSSRYLVKRTGEKVFLECVQDMDHENMFWYRQDPGLGLRLIYFSYDVKMKEKGDIPEGYSVSREKKERFSLILESASTNQTSMYLCASSTPAGTGTREEQYFGPGTRLTVT.

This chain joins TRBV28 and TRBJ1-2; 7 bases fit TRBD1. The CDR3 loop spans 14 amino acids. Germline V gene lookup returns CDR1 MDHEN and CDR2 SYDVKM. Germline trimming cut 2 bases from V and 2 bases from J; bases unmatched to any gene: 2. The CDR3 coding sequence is TGTGCCAGCAGTTTAGTCAGGGGGAACTATGGCTACACCTTC. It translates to CASSLVRGNYGYTF.